These 10 T cell receptor beta chains were sequenced from one sample in a study of cytomegalovirus exposure and HLA in healthy donors. Researchers ran the PCR with 60 Vbeta and 13 Jbeta primers. TCRdb keeps only in-frame clones here, not all; method: immunoSEQ multiplex PCR. The profile shows about 140,000 clones, around 82% of them singletons. Material for sequencing was PBMCs. The receptors come from a man between 45 and 60 years old in good health and CMV-seronegative.

Regarding this clone: Other nucleotide sequences from this sample produce the same CDR3. The chain carries TRBV7-3 and TRBJ2-2, with D unclear. In germline, CDR1 is SGHTA, CDR2 FQGTGA. Trimming stripped 4 bases from V and 3 bases from J, with 3 bases between. The CDR3 extends over 12 amino acids. This chain's CDR3 is CASSSYTGELFF. The DNA for the CDR3 is TGTGCCAGCAGCTCCTACACCGGGGAGCTGTTTTTT. Drawing the rest from reference TRBV7-3 and TRBJ2-2, the complete variable domain is GAGVSQTPSNKVTEKGKYVELRCDPISGHTALYWYRQSLGQGPEFLIYFQGTGAADDSGLPNDRFFAVRPEGSVSTLKIQRTERGDSAVYLCASSSYTGELFFGEGSRLTVL.

This clone was seen a single time. V usage is TRBV15 and J usage is TRBJ1-3; D is possibly TRBD1 (5 bases). The V end lost 5 bases, the J end lost 4 bases, and 15 bases lay between the germline ends. CDR3 length: 15 amino acids. Per germline, CDR1 LNHNV and CDR2 YYDKDF (reference sequence). The CDR3 coding sequence is TGTGCCACCAGCCTTTCTCGGACAACCGGAAACACCATATATTTT. Protein sequence: CATSLSRTTGNTIYF.

V and J are TRBV5-4 and TRBJ1-1, with unresolved D. Germline lookup yields CDR1 SGHNT and CDR2 YYREEE (reference sequence). Between the trimmed V and J ends, which lost 2 bases and 6 bases, there was a span of 5 bases. This CDR3 spans 11 amino acids. Here the CDR3 reads CASSFRAEAFF. CDR3 DNA sequence: TGTGCCAGCAGCTTTCGAGCTGAAGCTTTCTTT.

The gene calls are TRBV4-2 and TRBJ2-2, with 10 bases lining up with TRBD1. There are 18 residues in the CDR3. Germline V gives CDR1 LGHNA, CDR2 YNFKEQ. The J segment lost 5 bases and the V segment lost 1 base, leaving 10 bases of the junction unmatched. Written as DNA, the CDR3 is TGTGCCAGCAGCCAAGTGCTTTTCGGGACAGGGGCGACCGGGGAGCTGTTTTTT. Its protein is CASSQVLFGTGATGELFF.

The rearrangement joins TRBV9 to TRBJ2-1; 9 bases agree with TRBD2. The CDR3 sequence is 15 residues long. Germline lookup yields CDR1 SGDLS and CDR2 YYNGEE. The trim removed 0 bases at V and 4 bases at J, leaving 2 bases unmatched. The CDR3 reads CASSVGSGGYNEQFF. In DNA form, the CDR3 reads TGTGCCAGCAGCGTAGGGAGCGGGGGGTACAATGAGCAGTTCTTC. The full variable domain, in which reference TRBV9 and TRBJ2-1 provide the parts outside the CDR3, is DSGVTQTPKHLITATGQRVTLRCSPRSGDLSVYWYQQSLDQGLQFLIQYYNGEERAKGNILERFSAQQFPDLHSELNLSSLELGDSALYFCASSVGSGGYNEQFFGPGTRLTVL.

The rearrangement uses TRBV9 and TRBJ1-5; no definite D call. The CDR3 is 17 residues long. Germline CDR1 and CDR2: SGDLS and YYNGEE. Deletions cut 0 bases from V and 1 base from J, with 14 bases between. CDR3 sequence reads: CASSVALQAPSNQPQHF. The DNA of the CDR3 is TGTGCCAGCAGCGTAGCTCTCCAGGCGCCGAGCAATCAGCCCCAGCATTTT.

The gene calls are TRBV23-1 and TRBJ1-3; tentatively, D is TRBD1 (6 bases). TRBV23-1 is noted as an ORF with a role that remains uncertain. This CDR3 comprises 15 residues. Between the trimmed V and J ends, which lost 3 bases and 0 bases, there was a span of 9 bases. The CDR3 region has the DNA TGCGCCAGCAGTCAGGGACACTCCTCTGGAAACACCATATATTTT. The encoded protein is CASSQGHSSGNTIYF.

The V gene is TRBV21-1, the J gene TRBJ1-5; TRBD1, the D gene given by the table, was not confirmed from the DNA. TRBV21-1 is recorded as a pseudogene. The CDR3 totals 14 residues. CDR3 bases: TGTGCCAGCAGCAAGACAGGGTGCCATCAGCCCCAGCATTTT. As protein: CASSKTGCHQPQHF.

This chain uses TRBV6-6 with TRBJ2-7, with TRBD2 matching 8 bases. This CDR3 has 15 amino acids. With V trimmed by 2 bases and J by 2 bases, 5 bases remained unmatched. CDR1 is MNHNY, CDR2 SVGAGI, per germline (reference sequence). The CDR3 loop reads CASSYGGRTTYEQYF. CDR3 DNA: TGTGCCAGCAGTTACGGCGGGAGGACCACCTACGAGCAGTACTTC.

This clone has a handful of counts. The rearrangement uses TRBV4-1 and TRBJ2-1; 13 bases map to TRBD2. J was trimmed by 4 bases and V by 1 base; bases with no gene match: 4. CDR1 and CDR2 (germline): MGHRA, YSYEKL. The CDR3 totals 17 residues. DNA of the CDR3: TGCGCCAGCAGCCAAGGGACTAGCGGGGGACCTTACAATGAGCAGTTCTTC. Its protein product is CASSQGTSGGPYNEQFF.